The sequence of this TCR beta chain was determined in a study of cytomegalovirus exposure and HLA in healthy donors. A multiplex PCR was run with 60 Vbeta primers and 13 Jbeta primers. Using immunoSEQ multiplex PCR, the repertoire was profiled, and TCRdb retains in-frame clones only, with some absent. The profile shows 100,000 to 150,000 clones, 72% of them singletons. Only a few counts were recorded for this clone. The sample was PBMCs. The clonotype originates from a man aged 30 to 45 in good health and CMV-seronegative.

Here the CDR3 reads CASSLLARDVWGPNTEAFF. The CDR3 DNA is TGTGCCAGCAGTTTATTGGCCCGGGATGTTTGGGGTCCGAACACTGAAGCTTTCTTT. The gene calls are TRBV27 and TRBJ1-1; D uncertain. V was shortened by 1 base and J by 1 base, with 22 bases between the two germline ends. Germline V lookup: CDR1 MNHEY, CDR2 SMNVEV (reference sequence). The CDR3 consists of 19 residues.